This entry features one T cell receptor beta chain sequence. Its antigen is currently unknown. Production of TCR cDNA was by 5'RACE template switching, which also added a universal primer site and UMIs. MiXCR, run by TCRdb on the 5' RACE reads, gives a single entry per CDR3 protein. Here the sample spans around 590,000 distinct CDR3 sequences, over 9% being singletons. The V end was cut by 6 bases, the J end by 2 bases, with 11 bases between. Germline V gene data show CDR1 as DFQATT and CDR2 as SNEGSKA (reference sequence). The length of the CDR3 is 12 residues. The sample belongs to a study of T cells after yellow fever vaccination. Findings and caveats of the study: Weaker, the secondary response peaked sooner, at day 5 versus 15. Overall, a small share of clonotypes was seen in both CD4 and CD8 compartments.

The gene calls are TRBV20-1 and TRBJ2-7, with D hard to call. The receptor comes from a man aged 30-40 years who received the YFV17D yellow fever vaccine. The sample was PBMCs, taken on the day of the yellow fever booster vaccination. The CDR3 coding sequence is TGCAGTGCCCAGGACGGCACCTACGAGCAGTACTTC. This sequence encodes CSAQDGTYEQYF.